The rows below give T cell receptor beta chains drawn from one sample of a study of shared clonotypes between healthy human individuals. Sequencing used immunoSEQ multiplex PCR; TCRdb keeps in-frame clones, though not all of them. Among a few hundred thousand clones listed, just over 95% were seen once. Sequenced material: memory CD8+ T cells sorted from blood. These receptors all stem from a young man in good health. CDR3s include the opening cysteine and the closing phenylalanine or tryptophan. A D gene is named only where the DNA matches it firmly.

CDR3	D	V	J
CASSLSGRSTDTQYF	-	TRBV27	TRBJ2-3
CASSSGTGGYEQYF	TRBD1	TRBV7-6	TRBJ2-7
CASSFSPGQEDTDTQYF	TRBD1	TRBV7-9	TRBJ2-3
CASRETGGLTNEKLFF	TRBD1	TRBV5-1	TRBJ1-4
CASSYRAKNIQYF	-	TRBV6-6	TRBJ2-4
CASSLMGLNGNTIYF	-	TRBV28	TRBJ1-3
CASSLAVRQAGAFF	-	TRBV28	TRBJ1-1
CSVTGAYEQYF	-	TRBV29-1	TRBJ2-7
CASSKMGQFSYNEQFF	-	TRBV19	TRBJ2-1
CASSFQGTAPYEQYF	-	TRBV5-6	TRBJ2-7
CATRSTEGEKLFF	-	TRBV2	TRBJ1-4
CASSVDKEQFF	-	TRBV9	TRBJ2-1
CASSFKAGRNEQFF	-	TRBV5-4	TRBJ2-1
CASSLGQLAGGFSYEQYF	TRBD2	TRBV5-1	TRBJ2-7
CASSGSPVTDTQYF	-	TRBV10-3	TRBJ2-3
CASSAHVRLAGDKTQYF	TRBD2	TRBV9	TRBJ2-5
CASSFGGSYYEQYF	-	TRBV7-9	TRBJ2-7
CAISSLAGVGANEQFF	TRBD2	TRBV10-3	TRBJ2-1
CASSISAGTSNQPQHF	-	TRBV19	TRBJ1-5
CAISESGKETQYF	-	TRBV10-3	TRBJ2-5
CAWKTSDSYNEQFF	TRBD2	TRBV30	TRBJ2-1
CASSSGGTVISYEQYF	-	TRBV7-9	TRBJ2-7
CASSYSLTAGELFF	-	TRBV6-6	TRBJ2-2
CAATSTDTQYF	-	TRBV10-3	TRBJ2-3
CATSSEDRGYGYTF	TRBD1	TRBV15	TRBJ1-2
CASSLGQGLSEKLFF	-	TRBV5-1	TRBJ1-4
CASIGGLAGVRNEQFF	TRBD2	TRBV27	TRBJ2-1
CASSLLSGASGEQFF	TRBD2	TRBV27	TRBJ2-1
CASSLAGGSTEAFF	-	TRBV5-1	TRBJ1-1
CASSQDRVNTEAFF	-	TRBV14	TRBJ1-1
CASSLIGGQGIYEQYF	TRBD1	TRBV28	TRBJ2-7
CASSLRSRAYNEQFF	-	TRBV28	TRBJ2-1
CSARTNNEQFF	-	TRBV20-1	TRBJ2-1
CASRGSEGAKNIQYF	-	TRBV27	TRBJ2-4
CASSVTGSHNEQFF	TRBD1	TRBV25-1	TRBJ2-1
CASRDPGGSYEQYF	-	TRBV19	TRBJ2-7
CASSQEPAGGVYEQYF	TRBD1	TRBV4-1	TRBJ2-7
CASSLGGQINEQFF	-	TRBV5-4	TRBJ2-1
CASSEGRGTSGEQYF	-	TRBV6-1	TRBJ2-7
CASSQGTGNTEAFF	-	TRBV7-9	TRBJ1-1
CASSGVRASGAYNEQFF	TRBD2	TRBV10-2	TRBJ2-1
CASSLGGPRNEQFF	-	TRBV11-2	TRBJ2-1
CASSSIGVGGIETQYF	-	TRBV28	TRBJ2-5
CASSSEREAGNEQFF	TRBD2	TRBV5-1	TRBJ2-1
CACKQGAHYGYTF	TRBD1	TRBV30	TRBJ1-2
CATSRDDIYQETQYF	-	TRBV15	TRBJ2-5
CASHSGRNEKLFF	-	TRBV28	TRBJ1-4
CASSQGPGIRAHQETQYF	-	TRBV4-1	TRBJ2-5
CASSEDWYQETQYF	-	TRBV2	TRBJ2-5
CASSVDGSGDEQYF	-	TRBV9	TRBJ2-7
CASSFRGRALDTQYF	TRBD2	TRBV27	TRBJ2-3
CASSLAYQRGENSIQYF	TRBD2	TRBV7-9	TRBJ2-4
CASSVSSLGSYNEQFF	-	TRBV9	TRBJ2-1
CASSPGLAGTGELFF	TRBD2	TRBV18	TRBJ2-2
CASSQETGSNYGYTF	-	TRBV4-1	TRBJ1-2
CASRGGNEQFF	-	TRBV11-2	TRBJ2-1